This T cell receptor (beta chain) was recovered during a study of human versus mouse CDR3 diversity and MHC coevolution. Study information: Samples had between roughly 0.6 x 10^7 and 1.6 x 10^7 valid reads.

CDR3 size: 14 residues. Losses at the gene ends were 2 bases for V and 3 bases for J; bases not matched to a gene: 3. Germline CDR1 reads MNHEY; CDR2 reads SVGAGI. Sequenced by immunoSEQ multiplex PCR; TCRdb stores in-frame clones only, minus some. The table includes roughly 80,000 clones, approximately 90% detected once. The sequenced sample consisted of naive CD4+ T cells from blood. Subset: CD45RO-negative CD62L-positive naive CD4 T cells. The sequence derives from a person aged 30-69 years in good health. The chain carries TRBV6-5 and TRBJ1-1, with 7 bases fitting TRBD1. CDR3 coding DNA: TGTGCCAGCAGTTACCAGGGGGTCTACACTGAAGCTTTCTTT. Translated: CASSYQGVYTEAFF.